The clone carrying this T cell receptor beta chain was seen at least ten times. This record belongs to a study of T cells of healthy individuals. TCRdb recomputed calls from the 5' RACE reads with MiXCR, one row per CDR3 protein. The sample lists 75,000 to 95,000 distinct CDR3 sequences; around 5.1% were seen once. This CDR3 contains 11 residues. V lost 6 bases, J lost 6 bases, and 9 bases lay in between. Looked up from germline, CDR1 is MGHDK and CDR2 is SYGVNS. This TCR was recovered from a female donor in good health. The chain recombines TRBV25-1 with TRBJ2-7; D is unclear. DNA of the CDR3: TGTGCCAGCAGCCCCCGGACCGAGCAGTACTTC. This gives the protein CASSPRTEQYF.